This TCR beta chain was captured by sequencing in a study of OX40 agonist ivuxolimab in advanced cancers. On the study more broadly: Patients were 82.7% male with ages roughly 20 to 80, mean approximately 58. Study-wide points: Antigens targeted by the expanded peripheral T cells were not determined.

Details on this clone: Its antigen is not identified.

People who had autoimmune disease history or systemic immunosuppression were excluded. This table comes from immunoSEQ multiplex PCR, and its TCRdb copy is limited to in-frame clones, with some not included. Of about 79,000 clones detected, roughly 90% appear once; the ten largest clones hold 0.5% to 0.55%. The germline V gene encodes CDR1 LNHDA and CDR2 SQIVND (reference sequence). V lost 5 bases and J lost 4; bases outside the gene matches: 11. The length of the CDR3 is 17 residues. The input for sequencing was CD4+ or CD8+ T cells sorted from blood, taken in a trial of the OX40 agonist ivuxolimab. This sequence originates from an adult with an advanced solid tumor such as melanoma, head and neck, liver or kidney cancer. The genes are TRBV19 and TRBJ1-2; 12 nucleotides agree with TRBD1. The chain's CDR3 is CASSYPGQGARIYGYTF. The CDR3 DNA reads as TGTGCCAGTAGTTATCCGGGACAGGGGGCTCGGATCTATGGCTACACCTTC.